This entry features one T cell receptor (beta chain) sequence. The germline CDR1 and CDR2 sequences are SGHAT and FQNNGV. The CDR3 has 16 amino acids. V dropped 2 bases and J dropped 1 base, with 12 bases sitting between them. The source of the sample is a study of cytomegalovirus exposure and HLA in healthy donors. Study summary: Per a later analysis, the approximately 600 first-cohort and 110 or so validation repertoires shared one platform.

Sequencing used immunoSEQ multiplex PCR; TCRdb keeps in-frame clones, though not all of them. This table holds roughly 150,000 clones, roughly four fifths found once. Specimen: PBMCs. The sequence was obtained from a man younger than 40 in good health and CMV-seropositive. The chain has TRBV11-2 and TRBJ2-1, with D tentatively TRBD1 (6 bases). The CDR3 bases are TGTGCCAGCAGCTTATGGGGGCAGGTATCCTACAATGAGCAGTTCTTC. Protein sequence: CASSLWGQVSYNEQFF. Full variable domain (remainder filled in from reference TRBV11-2 and TRBJ2-1): EAGVAQSPRYKIIEKRQSVAFWCNPISGHATLYWYQQILGQGPKLLIQFQNNGVVDDSQLPKDRFSAERLKGVDSTLKIQPAKLEDSAVYLCASSLWGQVSYNEQFFGPGTRLTVL.